This T cell receptor (beta chain) was recorded in a study of OX40 agonist ivuxolimab in advanced cancers. Regarding this clone: Its matching antigen is unknown.

Using immunoSEQ multiplex PCR, the repertoire was profiled, and TCRdb retains in-frame clones only, with some absent. In the table there are 20,000 to 25,000 clones, 84% of which are singletons. Patients were excluded for autoimmune disease history or systemic immunosuppression. Researchers took blood at baseline, on cycle 4 day 1, and on cycle 7 day 1. Study outcomes and limitations: Researchers report that CD8+ T cells had, on average, more expanded clones than CD4+. At 0.1 to 3.0 mg/kg, CD4+ and CD8+ blood T cells expanded clonally by week 6.

The CDR3 consists of 16 residues. The chain uses TRBV21-1 and TRBJ2-3; the D call of TRBD2 is as the table states it, not checked on the DNA. TRBV21-1 is an annotated pseudogene. The sample consisted of CD4+ or CD8+ T cells sorted from blood, taken in a trial of the OX40 agonist ivuxolimab. This clonotype was obtained from an adult with an advanced solid tumor such as melanoma, head and neck, liver or kidney cancer. CDR3 region: CASSKGERAGGDTQYF. The CDR3 coding sequence is TGTGCCAGCAGCAAGGGAGAGAGGGCCGGGGGAGATACGCAGTATTTT.